This TCR beta chain was retrieved from a study of T-cell reconstitution after alpha-beta-depleted transplantation in children. This clonotype was observed a few times. Trimming cost V 6 bases and J 5 bases; bases outside gene matches: 8. Per germline, CDR1 LGHNA and CDR2 YSLEER. The CDR3 length is 16 residues. Using unique molecular identifiers, the investigators prepared the TCRbeta library. Via MiXCR, TCRdb re-called the PCR reads, giving one row per CDR3 protein. The profile covers approximately 270,000 distinct CDR3 sequences, with 20% to 30% appearing a single time and 4.5% to 5.5% taken by the ten largest.

The chain carries TRBV4-3 and TRBJ2-2; 11 nucleotides line up with TRBD1. The sample here was PBMCs, mostly from graft donor cells, taken 360 days after TCRalphabeta/CD19-depleted stem cell transplant. The TCR originated in a female patient between 2 and 15 years old who had a stem cell transplant for congenital amegakaryocytic thrombocytopenia, so the T cells may come from the graft donor. The CDR3 nucleotides read TGCGCCAGCAGTAGGTTGGACAGGGGGCGGACCGGGGAGCTGTTTTTT. It encodes CASSRLDRGRTGELFF.